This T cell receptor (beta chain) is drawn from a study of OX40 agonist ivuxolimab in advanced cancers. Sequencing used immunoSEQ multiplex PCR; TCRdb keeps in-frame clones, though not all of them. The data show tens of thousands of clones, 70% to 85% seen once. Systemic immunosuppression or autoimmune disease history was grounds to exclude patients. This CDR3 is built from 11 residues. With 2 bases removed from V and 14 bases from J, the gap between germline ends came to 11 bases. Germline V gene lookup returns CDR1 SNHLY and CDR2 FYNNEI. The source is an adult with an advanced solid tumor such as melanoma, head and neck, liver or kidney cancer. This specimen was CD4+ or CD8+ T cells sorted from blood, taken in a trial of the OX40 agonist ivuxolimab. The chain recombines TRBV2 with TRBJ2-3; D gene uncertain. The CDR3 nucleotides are TGTGCCAGCAGTGAAATGTCCCCCGGGTATTTT. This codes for CASSEMSPGYF.